This T cell receptor beta chain was retrieved from a study of beta chain features in type 1 diabetes. About this clone: Its specificity is unknown.

Whole-study findings and limits: There was a moderate but significant shortening of TCRB CDR3s in all four CD4+ subsets of Type 1 diabetes patients.

Deletions cut 3 bases from V and 7 bases from J, with 14 bases between. CDR1 and CDR2 (germline): GTSNPN, SVGIG (reference sequence). The CDR3 length is 13 residues. Expressed TCRB transcripts were sequenced because the entire RNA isolate underwent reverse transcription. Libraries were prepared by immunoSEQ multiplex PCR; TCRdb keeps only in-frame clonotypes and omits some of them. The table records a few hundred thousand clones, 20% to 25% of them present only once. The chain recombines TRBV30 with TRBJ2-3; D is perhaps TRBD2 (6 bases). The specimen was naive CD4+ T cells from blood. The clonotype originates from a woman aged 25 to 39 with type 1 diabetes. Here the CDR3 DNA reads TGTGCCTGGAGGGTTCGAGGCGGGAATACGCAGTATTTT. Amino acids: CAWRVRGGNTQYF.